This T cell receptor (beta chain) was retrieved from a study of blood T cell repertoires in COVID-19. Study-wide context: Specimens from acute and convalescent COVID-19 originated in the United States, Italy and Spain. PBMCs, B-cell-depleted T cells, or T cells provided the cDNA or gDNA that made up the material.

In this sample, this clone turned up a few times. The J segment lost 4 bases and the V segment lost 3 bases, leaving 7 bases of the junction unmatched. There are 16 residues in the CDR3. Germline CDR1 MGHRA, CDR2 YSYEKL. Only in-frame clones appear in the TCRdb table, and some are missing; sequencing was by immunoSEQ multiplex PCR. The sample yields some 160,000 clones, more than 65% seen once. Input material: peripheral blood. The sequence came from a woman older than 75 with acute or convalescent COVID-19. The genes are TRBV4-1 and TRBJ1-2; 11 nucleotides agree with TRBD1. The CDR3, as DNA: TGCGCCAGCAGCCAGCCGGGACAGGGGGAAATCTATGGCTACACCTTC. Its protein is CASSQPGQGEIYGYTF.